This T cell receptor (beta chain) was found in a study of blood T cell repertoires in COVID-19. Germline values: CDR1 LGHDT, CDR2 YNNKEL (reference sequence). The CDR3 runs to 15 residues. V was shortened by 6 bases and J by 0 bases, with 12 bases between the two germline ends. In the source study's methods: The authors estimated nucleated cell counts from reference gene primer amplification. Libraries were prepared by immunoSEQ multiplex PCR; TCRdb keeps only in-frame clonotypes and omits some of them. V, J and clone size derive from that table, while D and trimming were established from the DNA sequence. Of 150,000 to 200,000 clones listed, roughly 87% are singletons.

The sequence came from a woman aged 45-59 years with acute or convalescent COVID-19. Material for sequencing was peripheral blood. This chain links TRBV3-1 (or the pseudogene TRBV3-2) with TRBJ2-1; tentatively, D is TRBD1 (5 bases). DNA of the CDR3: TGTGCCAGCAGTTCTGACAGAAGCTCCTACAATGAGCAGTTCTTC. Translation gives CASSSDRSSYNEQFF.